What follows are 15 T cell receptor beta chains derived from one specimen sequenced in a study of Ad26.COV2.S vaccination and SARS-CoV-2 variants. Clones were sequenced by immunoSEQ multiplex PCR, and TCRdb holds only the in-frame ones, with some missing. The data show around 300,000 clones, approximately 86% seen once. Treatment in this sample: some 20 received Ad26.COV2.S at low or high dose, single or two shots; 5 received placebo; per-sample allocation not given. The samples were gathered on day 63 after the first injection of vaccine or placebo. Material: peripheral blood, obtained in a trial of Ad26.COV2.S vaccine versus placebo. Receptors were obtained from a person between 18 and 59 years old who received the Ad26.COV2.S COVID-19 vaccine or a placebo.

The CDR3, as DNA: TGTGCCATCAGTGAGGAGGCAGGGGGTTGGTCTGGGGCCAACGTCCTGACTTTC. As protein: CAISEEAGGWSGANVLTF. The genes are TRBV10-3 and TRBJ2-6; 7 bases line up with TRBD1. The CDR3 runs to 18 residues. CDR1 ENHRY and CDR2 SYGVKD come from the germline V gene. V shed 2 bases and J 1 base; nucleotides not matched to a gene: 8.

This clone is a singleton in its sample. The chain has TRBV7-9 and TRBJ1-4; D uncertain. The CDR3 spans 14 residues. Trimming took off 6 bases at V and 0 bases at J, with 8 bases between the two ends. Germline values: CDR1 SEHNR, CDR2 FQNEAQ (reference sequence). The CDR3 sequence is CASSSRTTNEKLFF. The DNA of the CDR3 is TGTGCCAGCAGTAGCAGGACAACTAATGAAAAACTGTTTTTT.

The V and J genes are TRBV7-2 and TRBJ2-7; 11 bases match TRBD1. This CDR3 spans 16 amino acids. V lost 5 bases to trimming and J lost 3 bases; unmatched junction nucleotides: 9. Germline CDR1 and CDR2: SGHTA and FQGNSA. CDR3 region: CASSAARDRGNYEQYF. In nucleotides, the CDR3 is TGTGCCAGCAGCGCGGCCCGGGACAGGGGGAACTACGAGCAGTACTTC.

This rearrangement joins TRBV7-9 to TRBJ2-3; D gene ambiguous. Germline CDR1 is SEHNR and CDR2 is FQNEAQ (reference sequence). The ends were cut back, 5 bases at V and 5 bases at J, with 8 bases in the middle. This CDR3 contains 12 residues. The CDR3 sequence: CASSPHGDTQYF. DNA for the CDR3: TGTGCCAGCAGCCCCCACGGAGATACGCAGTATTTT.

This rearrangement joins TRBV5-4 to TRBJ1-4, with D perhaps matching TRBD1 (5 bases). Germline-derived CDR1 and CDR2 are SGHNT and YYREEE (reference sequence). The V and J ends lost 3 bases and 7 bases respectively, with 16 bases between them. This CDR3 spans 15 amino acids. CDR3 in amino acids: CASSSDRQIGEKLFF. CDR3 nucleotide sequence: TGTGCCAGCAGCTCTGACCGACAGATCGGTGAAAAACTGTTTTTT.

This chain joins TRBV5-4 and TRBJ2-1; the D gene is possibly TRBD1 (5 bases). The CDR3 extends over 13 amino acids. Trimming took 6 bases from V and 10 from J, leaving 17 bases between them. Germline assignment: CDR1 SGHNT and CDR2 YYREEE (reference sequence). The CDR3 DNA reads TGTGCCAGCATGCGGTCTGGGGCTGGAGAGCAGTTCTTC. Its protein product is CASMRSGAGEQFF.

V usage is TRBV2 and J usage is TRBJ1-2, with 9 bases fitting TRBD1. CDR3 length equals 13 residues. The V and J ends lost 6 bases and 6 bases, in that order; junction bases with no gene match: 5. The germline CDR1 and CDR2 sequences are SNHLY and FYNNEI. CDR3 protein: CASRGTGMDGYTF. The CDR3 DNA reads TGTGCCAGCAGGGGGACAGGGATGGATGGCTACACCTTC.

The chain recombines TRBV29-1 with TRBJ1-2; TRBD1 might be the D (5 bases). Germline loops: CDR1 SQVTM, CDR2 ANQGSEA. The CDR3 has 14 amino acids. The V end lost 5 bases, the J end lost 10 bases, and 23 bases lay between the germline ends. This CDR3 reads CSVRRRGDSIAYTF. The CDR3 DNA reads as TGCAGCGTTAGAAGGAGGGGAGACAGCATCGCCTACACCTTC.

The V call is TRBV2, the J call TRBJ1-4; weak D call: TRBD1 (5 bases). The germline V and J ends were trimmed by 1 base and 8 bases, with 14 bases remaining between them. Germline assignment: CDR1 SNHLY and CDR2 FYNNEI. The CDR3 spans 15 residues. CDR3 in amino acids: CASSEGGSAREKLFF. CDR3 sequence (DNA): TGTGCCAGCAGTGAAGGGGGGTCGGCGAGGGAAAAACTGTTTTTT. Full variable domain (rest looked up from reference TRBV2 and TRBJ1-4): EPEVTQTPSHQVTQMGQEVILRCVPISNHLYFYWYRQILGQKVEFLVSFYNNEISEKSEIFDDQFSVERPDGSNFTLKIRSTKLEDSAMYFCASSEGGSAREKLFFGSGTQLSVL.

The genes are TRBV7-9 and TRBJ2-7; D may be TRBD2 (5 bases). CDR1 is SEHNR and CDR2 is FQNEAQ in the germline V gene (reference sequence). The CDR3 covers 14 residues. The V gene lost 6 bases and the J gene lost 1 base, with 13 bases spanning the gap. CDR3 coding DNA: TGTGCCAGCAGTATATCGGGGAAGTCCTACGAGCAGTACTTC. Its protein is CASSISGKSYEQYF.

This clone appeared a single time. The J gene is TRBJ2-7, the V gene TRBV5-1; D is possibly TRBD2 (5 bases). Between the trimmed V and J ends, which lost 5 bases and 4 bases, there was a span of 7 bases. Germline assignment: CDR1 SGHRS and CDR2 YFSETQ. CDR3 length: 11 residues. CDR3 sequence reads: CASRLDYEQYF. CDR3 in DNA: TGCGCCAGCAGACTAGATTACGAGCAGTACTTC.

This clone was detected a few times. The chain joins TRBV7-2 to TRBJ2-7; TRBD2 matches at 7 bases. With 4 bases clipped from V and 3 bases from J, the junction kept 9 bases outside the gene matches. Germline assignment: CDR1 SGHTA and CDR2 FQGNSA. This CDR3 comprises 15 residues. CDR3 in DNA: TGTGCCAGCAGCTCCCCCTGGGGGGGGGTCTACGAGCAGTACTTC. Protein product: CASSSPWGGVYEQYF.

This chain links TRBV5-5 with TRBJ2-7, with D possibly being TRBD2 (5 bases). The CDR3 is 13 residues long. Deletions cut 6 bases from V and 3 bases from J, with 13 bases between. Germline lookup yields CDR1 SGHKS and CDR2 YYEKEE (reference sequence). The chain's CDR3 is CASTSGSHYEQYF. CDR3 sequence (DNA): TGTGCCAGCACGTCGGGGTCCCACTACGAGCAGTACTTC. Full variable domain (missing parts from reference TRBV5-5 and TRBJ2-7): DAGVTQSPTHLIKTRGQQVTLRCSPISGHKSVSWYQQVLGQGPQFIFQYYEKEERGRGNFPDRFSARQFPNYSSELNVNALLLGDSALYLCASTSGSHYEQYFGPGTRLTVT.

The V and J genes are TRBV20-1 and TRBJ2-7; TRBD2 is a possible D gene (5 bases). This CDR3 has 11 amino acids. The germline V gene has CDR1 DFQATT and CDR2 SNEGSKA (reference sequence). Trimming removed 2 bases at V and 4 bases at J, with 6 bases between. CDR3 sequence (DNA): TGCAGTGCTAGACGGGAATACGAGCAGTACTTC. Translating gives CSARREYEQYF.

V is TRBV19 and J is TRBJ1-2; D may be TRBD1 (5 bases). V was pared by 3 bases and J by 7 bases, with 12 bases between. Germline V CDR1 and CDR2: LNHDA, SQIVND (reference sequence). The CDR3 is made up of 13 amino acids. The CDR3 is CASSMRDLGGYTF. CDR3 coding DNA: TGTGCCAGTAGTATGAGGGACCTGGGTGGCTACACCTTC.